This paragraph covers one TCR beta chain sequence. Its antigen is unidentified. The CDR3 length is 16 residues. V dropped 0 bases and J dropped 1 base, with 11 bases sitting between them. CDR1 is SGHRS and CDR2 is YFSETQ in the germline V gene. 13 Jbeta primers and 60 Vbeta primers were used for the PCR. Method: immunoSEQ multiplex PCR; TCRdb's copy keeps in-frame clones and lacks some. The repertoire holds 190,000 or so clones, with 82% as singletons. The entry originates in a study of cytomegalovirus exposure and HLA in healthy donors. Study-wide results and caveats: What TCR beta sequences reportedly achieved was accurate prediction of HLA-A and HLA-B alleles in most subjects. Most of the CMV-associated TCR beta chains (in a later analysis) appeared to be HLA-restricted. About 87% or about 30% of the time was how often most TCR beta V segments were productive, according to an earlier analysis. The Asian-associated ancestry cluster reportedly had fewer N-insertions than the roughly 700-donor mean in a later analysis.

The sequencing input was PBMCs. The chain uses TRBV5-1 and TRBJ1-3, with D tentatively TRBD1 (5 bases). The receptor comes from a boy between 2 and 10 years old in good health and CMV-seronegative. In DNA, the CDR3 is TGCGCCAGCAGCTTGGGACCGACAGAGTCTGGAAACACCATATATTTT. Its translation: CASSLGPTESGNTIYF.